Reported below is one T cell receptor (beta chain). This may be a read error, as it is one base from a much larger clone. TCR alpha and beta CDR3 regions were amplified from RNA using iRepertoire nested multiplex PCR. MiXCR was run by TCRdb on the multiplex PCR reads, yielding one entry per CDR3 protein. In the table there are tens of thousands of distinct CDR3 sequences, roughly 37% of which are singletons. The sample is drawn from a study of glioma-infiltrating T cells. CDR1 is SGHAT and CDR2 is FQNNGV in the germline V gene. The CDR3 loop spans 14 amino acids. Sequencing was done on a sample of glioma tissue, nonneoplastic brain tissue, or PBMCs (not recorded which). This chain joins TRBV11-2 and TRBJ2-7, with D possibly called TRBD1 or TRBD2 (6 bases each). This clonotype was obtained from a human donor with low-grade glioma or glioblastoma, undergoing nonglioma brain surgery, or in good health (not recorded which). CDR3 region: CASSPWGATYGQYF. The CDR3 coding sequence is TGTGCCAGCAGCCCCTGGGGGGCCACCTACGGGCAGTACTTC.